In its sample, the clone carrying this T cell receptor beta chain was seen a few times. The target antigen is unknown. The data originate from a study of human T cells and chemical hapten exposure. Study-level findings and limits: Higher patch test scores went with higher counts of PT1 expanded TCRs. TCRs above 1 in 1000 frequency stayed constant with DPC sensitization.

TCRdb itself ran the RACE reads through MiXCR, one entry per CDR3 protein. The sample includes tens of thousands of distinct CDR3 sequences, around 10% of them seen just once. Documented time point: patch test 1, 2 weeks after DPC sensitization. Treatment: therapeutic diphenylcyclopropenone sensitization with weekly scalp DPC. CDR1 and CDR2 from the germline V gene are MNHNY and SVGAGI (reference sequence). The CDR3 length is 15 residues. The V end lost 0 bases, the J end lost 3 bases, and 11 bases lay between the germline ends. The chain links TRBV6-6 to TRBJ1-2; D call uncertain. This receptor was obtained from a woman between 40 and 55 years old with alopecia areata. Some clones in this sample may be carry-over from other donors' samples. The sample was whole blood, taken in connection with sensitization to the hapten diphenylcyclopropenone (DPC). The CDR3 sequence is CASSYSGGRDYGYTF. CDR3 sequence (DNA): TGTGCCAGCAGTTACTCCGGAGGTAGGGACTATGGCTACACCTTC.